This TCR beta chain was identified during a study of blood T cell repertoires in COVID-19. Across the whole study: Samples came from the United States, Italy and Spain, spanning acute and convalescent COVID-19. PBMCs, B-cell-depleted T cells, or T cells were the source of the cDNA or gDNA that made up the material.

Sequencing was performed with immunoSEQ multiplex PCR; in TCRdb, only in-frame clones are kept and a portion is missing. The sample has about 170,000 clones; 80% to 90% are singletons. This CDR3 region has 16 residues. V lost 5 bases, J lost 8 bases, and 13 bases stayed unmatched. Germline V gene data show CDR1 as MNHNY and CDR2 as SVGAGI (reference sequence). The receptor was derived from a woman in her 70s with COVID-19, enrolled during active disease. The chain is built from TRBV6-6 and TRBJ2-1, with TRBD1 matching over 9 bases. The source material was peripheral blood. CDR3 sequence reads: CASSPAGQGGKDEQFF. DNA for the CDR3: TGTGCCAGCAGTCCCGCGGGACAGGGAGGTAAGGATGAGCAGTTCTTC.